These T cell receptor beta chains were read from a single sample in a study of T cells in Graves' hyperthyroidism and ophthalmopathy. TCRdb independently ran MiXCR on the multiplex PCR reads; one entry per CDR3 protein. This table has 300,000 to 400,000 distinct CDR3 sequences, 18% appearing once. Source material: blood. The receptor set was obtained from a woman aged 45-60 years with Graves' hyperthyroidism. Each CDR3 is given with its conserved first and last residue. D genes are given only for firm matches. Rows give clone size only sometimes, using once, few, many, or a class for an expanded clone.

TRBV19,TRBJ2-7,NA,NA,CASSMTGTYEQYF,TGTGCCAGTAGTATGACGGGGACCTACGAGCAGTACTTC
TRBV7-3,TRBJ2-3,many,TRBD2,CASSLWPSGGRATDTQYF,TGTGCCAGCAGCTTATGGCCTAGCGGAGGGCGGGCCACAGATACGCAGTATTTT
TRBV10-3,TRBJ1-1,many,TRBD1,CAISGGQGAKGAFF,TGTGCCATCAGTGGGGGACAGGGGGCGAAGGGAGCTTTCTTT
TRBV7-6,TRBJ2-5,NA,NA,CASSLGSPGAQETQYF,TGTGCCAGCAGCTTAGGGAGTCCCGGGGCACAAGAGACCCAGTACTTC
TRBV5-8,TRBJ2-1,few,NA,CASSPLSRNEQFF,TGTGCCAGCAGCCCTTTATCCAGGAATGAGCAGTTCTTC
TRBV6-1,TRBJ1-1,medium-sized,NA,CASTRDRGTEAFF,TGTGCCAGCACGCGGGATCGTGGCACTGAAGCTTTCTTT
TRBV5-6,TRBJ2-7,many,TRBD2,CASSLGEGLPYEQYF,TGTGCCAGCAGCTTGGGGGAGGGACTTCCCTACGAGCAGTACTTC
TRBV19,TRBJ1-2,few,NA,CASTPLQGKDYGYTF,TGTGCCAGTACCCCACTCCAGGGGAAGGACTATGGCTACACCTTC
TRBV7-2,TRBJ2-3,NA,TRBD2,CASSLAGRGAQYF,TGTGCCAGCAGCTTAGCAGGGCGGGGGGCGCAGTATTTT
TRBV9,TRBJ2-3,many,NA,CASSVRNSGGDTQYF,TGTGCCAGCAGCGTACGTAATAGCGGAGGGGATACGCAGTATTTT
TRBV2,TRBJ1-1,many,NA,CASSVYRGRPEAFF,TGTGCCAGCAGTGTGTATCGGGGCCGTCCGGAAGCTTTCTTT
TRBV19,TRBJ1-1,NA,NA,CASNITEAFF,TGTGCCAGTAACATTACTGAAGCTTTCTTT
TRBV19,TRBJ2-2,few,NA,CASTPGTQNTGELFF,TGTGCCAGTACCCCCGGGACTCAGAACACCGGGGAGCTGTTTTTT
TRBV7-9,TRBJ2-3,few,NA,CASSLAYGTDTQYF,TGTGCCAGCAGCTTAGCTTACGGCACAGATACGCAGTATTTT
TRBV15,TRBJ1-1,many,TRBD1,CATSRDDRDYTEAFF,TGTGCCACCAGCAGAGATGACAGGGACTACACTGAAGCTTTCTTT
TRBV28,TRBJ2-1,many,NA,CAVLGDSYNEQFF,TGTGCCGTATTGGGGGACTCCTACAATGAGCAGTTCTTC
TRBV18,TRBJ1-2,NA,NA,CASSPDLYGYTF,TGTGCCAGCTCACCGGACCTTTATGGCTACACCTTC
TRBV3-1,TRBJ2-1,NA,TRBD1,CASSQSDRENNEQFF,TGTGCCAGCAGCCAGTCGGACAGGGAAAACAATGAGCAGTTCTTC
TRBV2,TRBJ2-2,many,NA,CASSDRLVSTGELFF,TGTGCCAGCAGTGACAGGCTAGTTTCGACCGGGGAGCTGTTTTTT
TRBV5-1,TRBJ1-3,NA,TRBD1,CASSTGQISGNTIYF,TGCGCCAGCAGCACGGGACAGATCTCTGGAAACACCATATATTTT
TRBV28,TRBJ2-5,many,NA,CASSEGRQETQYF,TGTGCCAGCAGCGAGGGAAGGCAAGAGACCCAGTACTTC
TRBV20-1,TRBJ2-1,few,NA,CSARVRTYYNEQFF,TGCAGTGCTAGAGTGAGGACTTACTACAATGAGCAGTTCTTC
TRBV4-1,TRBJ1-1,NA,NA,CASSQGRGASEAFF,TGCGCCAGCAGCCAAGGTCGCGGGGCCTCTGAAGCTTTCTTT
TRBV30,TRBJ2-7,NA,TRBD2,CAWSVIAGGEQYF,TGTGCCTGGAGTGTAATAGCGGGAGGCGAGCAGTACTTC
TRBV2,TRBJ1-1,many,TRBD1,CASSEATGEVEAFF,TGTGCCAGCAGTGAAGCAACAGGGGAGGTTGAAGCTTTCTTT
TRBV27,TRBJ1-1,few,NA,CASYGRGVGWQMNTEAFF,TGTGCCAGCTATGGGCGGGGGGTCGGTTGGCAGATGAACACTGAAGCTTTCTTT
TRBV11-1,TRBJ2-3,many,TRBD2,CASSFSGDSTDTQYF,TGTGCCAGCAGCTTTAGCGGGGATAGCACAGATACGCAGTATTTT